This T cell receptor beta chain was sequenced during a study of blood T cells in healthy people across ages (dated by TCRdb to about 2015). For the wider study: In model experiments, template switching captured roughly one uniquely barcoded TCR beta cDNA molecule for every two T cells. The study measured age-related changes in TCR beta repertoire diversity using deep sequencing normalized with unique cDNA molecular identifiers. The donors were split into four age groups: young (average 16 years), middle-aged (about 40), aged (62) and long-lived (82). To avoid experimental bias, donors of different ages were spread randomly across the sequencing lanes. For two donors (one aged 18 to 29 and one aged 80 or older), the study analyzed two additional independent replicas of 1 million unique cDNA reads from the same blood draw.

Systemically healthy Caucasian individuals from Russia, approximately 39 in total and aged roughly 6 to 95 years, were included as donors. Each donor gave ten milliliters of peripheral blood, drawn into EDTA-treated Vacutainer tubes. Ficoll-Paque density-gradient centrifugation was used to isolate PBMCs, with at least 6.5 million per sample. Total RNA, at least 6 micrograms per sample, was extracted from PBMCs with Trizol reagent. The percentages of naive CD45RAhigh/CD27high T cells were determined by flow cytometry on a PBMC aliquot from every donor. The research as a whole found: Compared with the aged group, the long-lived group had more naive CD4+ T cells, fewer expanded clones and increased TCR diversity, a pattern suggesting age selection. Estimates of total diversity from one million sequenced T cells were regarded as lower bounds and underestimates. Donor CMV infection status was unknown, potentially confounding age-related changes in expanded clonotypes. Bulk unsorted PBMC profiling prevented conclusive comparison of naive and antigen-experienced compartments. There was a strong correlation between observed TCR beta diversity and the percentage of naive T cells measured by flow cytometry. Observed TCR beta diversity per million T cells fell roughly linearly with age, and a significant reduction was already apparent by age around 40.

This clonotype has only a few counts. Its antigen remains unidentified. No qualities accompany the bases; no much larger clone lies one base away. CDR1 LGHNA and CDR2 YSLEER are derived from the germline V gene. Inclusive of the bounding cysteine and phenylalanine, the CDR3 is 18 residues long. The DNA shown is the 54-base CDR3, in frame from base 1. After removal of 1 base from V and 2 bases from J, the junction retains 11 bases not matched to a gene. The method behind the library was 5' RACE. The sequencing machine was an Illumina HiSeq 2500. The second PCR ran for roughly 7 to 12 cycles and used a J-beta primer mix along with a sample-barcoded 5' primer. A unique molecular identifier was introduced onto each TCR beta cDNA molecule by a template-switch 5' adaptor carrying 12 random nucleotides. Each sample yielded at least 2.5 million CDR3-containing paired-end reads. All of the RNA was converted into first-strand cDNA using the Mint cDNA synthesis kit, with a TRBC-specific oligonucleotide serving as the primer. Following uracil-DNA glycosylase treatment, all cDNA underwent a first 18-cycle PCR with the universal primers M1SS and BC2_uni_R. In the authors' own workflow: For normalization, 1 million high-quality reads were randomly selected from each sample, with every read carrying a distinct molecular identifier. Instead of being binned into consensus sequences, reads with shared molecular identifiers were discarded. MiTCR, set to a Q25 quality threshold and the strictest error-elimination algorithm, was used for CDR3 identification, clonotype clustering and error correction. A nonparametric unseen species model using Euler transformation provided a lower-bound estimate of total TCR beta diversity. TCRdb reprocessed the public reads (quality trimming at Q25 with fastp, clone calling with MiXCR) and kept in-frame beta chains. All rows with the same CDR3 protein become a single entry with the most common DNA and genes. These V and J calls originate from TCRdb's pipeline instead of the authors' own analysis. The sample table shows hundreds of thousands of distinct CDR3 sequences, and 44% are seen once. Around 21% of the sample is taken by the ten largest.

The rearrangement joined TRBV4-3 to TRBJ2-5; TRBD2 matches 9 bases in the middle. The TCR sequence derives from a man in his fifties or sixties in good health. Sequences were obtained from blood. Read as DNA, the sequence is TGCGCCAGCAGCCAAGTAGGGTCCAGCGGGGGGCTACAAGAGACCCAGTACTTC. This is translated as CASSQVGSSGGLQETQYF.